This section outlines one T cell receptor beta chain sequence together with its context. This record belongs to a study of blood T cell repertoires in COVID-19. Study details: T cells, B-cell-depleted T cells, or PBMCs supplied cDNA or gDNA.

In the original processing: Quantification of nucleated cells was approximated via reference gene primer amplification. Sequencing used immunoSEQ multiplex PCR; TCRdb keeps in-frame clones, though not all of them. The V and J calls and clone size come from that table; D and trimming were worked out from the DNA. The table has a few hundred thousand clones, about nine tenths seen once; the top ten hold approximately 4.8%. Per the germline V gene, CDR1 is SGHNT and CDR2 is YYREEE (reference sequence). This CDR3 is 13 amino acids long. V was pared by 6 bases and J by 5 bases, with 14 bases between. The genes are TRBV5-4 and TRBJ1-1; tentative D call: TRBD1 (5 bases). Source material: peripheral blood. The clonotype comes from a man between 45 and 60 years old with acute or convalescent COVID-19. Written as DNA, the CDR3 is TGTGCCAGCAAGGGGCCATTTAAGACTGAAGCTTTCTTT. Translating gives CASKGPFKTEAFF.